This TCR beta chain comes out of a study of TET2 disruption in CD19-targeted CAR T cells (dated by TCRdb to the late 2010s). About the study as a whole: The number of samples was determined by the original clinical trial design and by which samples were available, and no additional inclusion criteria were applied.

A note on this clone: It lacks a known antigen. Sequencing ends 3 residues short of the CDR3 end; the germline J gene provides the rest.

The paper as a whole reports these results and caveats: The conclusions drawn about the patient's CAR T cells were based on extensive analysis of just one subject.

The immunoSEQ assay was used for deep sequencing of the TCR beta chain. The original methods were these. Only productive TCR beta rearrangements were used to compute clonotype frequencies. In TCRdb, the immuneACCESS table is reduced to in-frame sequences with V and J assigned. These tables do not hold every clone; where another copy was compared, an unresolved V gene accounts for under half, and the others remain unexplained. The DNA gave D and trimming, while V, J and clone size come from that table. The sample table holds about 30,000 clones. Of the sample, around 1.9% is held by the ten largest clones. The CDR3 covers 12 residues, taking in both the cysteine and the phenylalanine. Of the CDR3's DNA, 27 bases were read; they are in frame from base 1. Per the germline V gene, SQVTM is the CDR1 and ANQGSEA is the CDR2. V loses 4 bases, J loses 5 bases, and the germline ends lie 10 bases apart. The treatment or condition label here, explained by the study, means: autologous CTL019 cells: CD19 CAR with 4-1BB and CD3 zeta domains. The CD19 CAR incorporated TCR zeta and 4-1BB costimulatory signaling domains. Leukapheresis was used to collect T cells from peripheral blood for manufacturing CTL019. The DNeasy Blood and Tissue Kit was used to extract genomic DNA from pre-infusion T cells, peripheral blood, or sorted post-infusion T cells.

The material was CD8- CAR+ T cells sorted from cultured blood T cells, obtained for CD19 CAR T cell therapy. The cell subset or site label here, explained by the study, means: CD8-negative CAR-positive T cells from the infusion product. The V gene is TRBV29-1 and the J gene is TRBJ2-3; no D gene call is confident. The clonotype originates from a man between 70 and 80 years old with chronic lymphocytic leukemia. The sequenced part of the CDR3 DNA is TGCAGCGTTGTCCCGGGTGAAGATACG. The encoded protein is CSVVPGEDT. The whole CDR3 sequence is CSVVPGEDTQYF.